This T cell receptor beta chain was captured in a study of T cell repertoires in cytomegalovirus infection. Study background: Carrying CMV and the relevant HLA type showed in public TCR beta signatures.

General study findings and limits: The ex vivo response was dominated by HLA-C-restricted CMV-specific TCR beta clonotypes.

This clonotype was seen a handful of times. What it recognizes is unknown. Via MiXCR, TCRdb re-called the reads, giving one row per CDR3 protein. The sample carries approximately 700,000 distinct CDR3 sequences, about 40% recorded once. V was trimmed by 7 bases and J by 7 bases, leaving 14 bases between them. The germline gives CDR1 ENHRY, CDR2 SYGVKD. This CDR3 is 13 amino acids long. The source of this sequence is a human donor in good health (CMV status not recorded). Some clones in this sample may be carry-over from other donors' samples. J is TRBJ1-5 and V is TRBV10-3, with D perhaps matching TRBD1 (5 bases). The sequenced sample was PBMCs. The CDR3 nucleotides read TGTGCCATCAAGGGGTCCATAGGGCAGCCCCAGCATTTT. This gives the protein CAIKGSIGQPQHF.